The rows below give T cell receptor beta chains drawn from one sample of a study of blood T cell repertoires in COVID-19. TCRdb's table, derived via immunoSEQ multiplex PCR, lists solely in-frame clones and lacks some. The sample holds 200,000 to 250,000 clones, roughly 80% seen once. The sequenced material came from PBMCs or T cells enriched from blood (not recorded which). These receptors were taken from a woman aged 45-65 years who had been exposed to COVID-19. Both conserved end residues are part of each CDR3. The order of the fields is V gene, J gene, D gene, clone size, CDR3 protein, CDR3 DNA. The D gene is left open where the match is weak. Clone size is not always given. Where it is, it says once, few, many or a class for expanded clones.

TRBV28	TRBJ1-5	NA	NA	CASSEKQGWQPQHF	TGTGCCAGCAGTGAGAAACAGGGATGGCAGCCCCAGCATTTT
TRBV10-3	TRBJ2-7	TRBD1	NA	CAIRTGGVLNEQYF	TGTGCCATCAGGACAGGGGGCGTTTTAAACGAGCAGTACTTC
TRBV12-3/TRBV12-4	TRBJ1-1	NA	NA	CASRVLGREAFF	TGTGCCAGCCGGGTGCTGGGGAGAGAAGCTTTCTTT
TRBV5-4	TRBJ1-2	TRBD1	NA	CASSPDRAPYGYTF	TGTGCCAGCAGCCCGGACAGGGCCCCCTATGGCTACACCTTC
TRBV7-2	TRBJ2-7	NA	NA	CASSLDSTEQYF	TGTGCCAGCAGCTTGGACAGTACCGAGCAGTACTTC
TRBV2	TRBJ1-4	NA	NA	CASGDRFLNEKLFF	TGTGCCAGCGGAGACCGGTTCCTTAATGAAAAACTGTTTTTT
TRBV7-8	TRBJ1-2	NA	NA	CASSLPGGSNYGYTF	TGTGCCAGCAGCCTCCCAGGAGGTTCTAACTATGGCTACACCTTC
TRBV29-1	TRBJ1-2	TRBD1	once	CSVEDRGLGPDYGYTF	TGCAGCGTCGAAGACAGGGGATTGGGGCCGGACTATGGCTACACCTTC
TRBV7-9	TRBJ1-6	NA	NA	CASSTGTLSNSPLHF	TGTGCCAGCAGCACAGGGACGCTGAGTAATTCACCCCTCCACTTT
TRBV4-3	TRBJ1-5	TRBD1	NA	CASSQDVRGISPQHF	TGCGCCAGCAGCCAAGACGTCAGGGGGATCAGCCCCCAGCATTTT
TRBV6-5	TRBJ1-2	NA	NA	CASTRSSLNYGYTF	TGTGCCAGCACCCGCTCCAGTCTTAACTATGGCTACACCTTC
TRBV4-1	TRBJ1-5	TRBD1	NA	CASSQETGLNQPQHF	TGCGCCAGCAGCCAAGAGACAGGGCTCAATCAGCCCCAGCATTTT
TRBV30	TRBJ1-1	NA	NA	CAWSGSDTEAFF	TGTGCCTGGAGTGGTTCCGACACTGAAGCTTTCTTT
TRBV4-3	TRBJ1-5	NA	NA	CASSSNGRRLVDNQPQHF	TGCGCCAGCAGCTCGAATGGCCGGCGGCTCGTCGACAATCAGCCCCAGCATTTT
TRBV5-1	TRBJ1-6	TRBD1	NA	CASSSWGQGAPLHF	TGCGCCAGCAGCTCGTGGGGACAGGGTGCACCCCTCCACTTT
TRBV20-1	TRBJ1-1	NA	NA	CSASGYTEAFF	TGCAGTGCTAGCGGGTACACTGAAGCTTTCTTT
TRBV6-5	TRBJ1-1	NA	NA	CASSSLGGGDTEAFF	TGTGCCAGCAGTTCCCTAGGAGGGGGGGACACTGAAGCTTTCTTT
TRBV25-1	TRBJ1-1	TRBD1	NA	CASSKTQGASTEAFF	TGTGCCAGCAGTAAGACACAGGGGGCGAGCACTGAAGCTTTCTTT
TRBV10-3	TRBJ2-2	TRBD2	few	CAISGLAATGELFF	TGTGCCATCAGTGGACTAGCTGCGACCGGGGAGCTGTTTTTT
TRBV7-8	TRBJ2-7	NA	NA	CASSPYGYEQYF	TGTGCCAGTAGCCCCTACGGCTACGAGCAGTACTTC
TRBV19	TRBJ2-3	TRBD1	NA	CASDRDTDTQYF	TGTGCCAGCGACAGGGACACAGATACGCAGTATTTT
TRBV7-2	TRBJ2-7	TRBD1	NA	CASSLTGQGNYEQYF	TGTGCCAGCAGCTTAACGGGACAGGGTAACTACGAGCAGTACTTC
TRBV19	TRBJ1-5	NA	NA	CASSMGNSGVNQPQHF	TGTGCCAGTAGTATGGGGAATTCAGGGGTCAATCAGCCCCAGCATTTT
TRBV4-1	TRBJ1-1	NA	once	CASSPGQGEAFF	TGCGCCAGCAGCCCCGGGCAGGGTGAAGCTTTCTTT
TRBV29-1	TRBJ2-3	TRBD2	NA	CSVAGGAGTDTQYF	TGCAGCGTGGCGGGGGGGGCCGGGACAGATACGCAGTATTTT
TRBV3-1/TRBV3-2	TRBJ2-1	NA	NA	CASSPWRASNEQFF	TGTGCCAGCAGCCCTTGGAGGGCCTCCAATGAGCAGTTCTTC
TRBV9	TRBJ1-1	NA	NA	CASSATSGPWNTEAFF	TGTGCCAGCAGCGCAACTAGTGGGCCCTGGAACACTGAAGCTTTCTTT
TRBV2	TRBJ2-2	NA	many	CASSVQGTGELFF	TGTGCCAGCAGTGTGCAGGGCACCGGGGAGCTGTTTTTT
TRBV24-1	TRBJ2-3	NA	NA	CATSRGDTQYF	TGTGCCACCTCCCGGGGAGATACGCAGTATTTT
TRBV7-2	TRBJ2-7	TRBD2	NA	CASSFEGGFSYEQYF	TGTGCCAGCAGCTTTGAGGGAGGGTTCTCCTACGAGCAGTACTTC
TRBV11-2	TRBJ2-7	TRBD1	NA	CASSPDAGTGFHYEQYF	TGTGCCAGCAGCCCAGATGCCGGGACAGGCTTCCACTACGAGCAGTACTTC
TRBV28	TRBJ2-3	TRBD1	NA	CASSSLDRDTDTQYF	TGTGCCAGCAGTTCACTGGACAGGGACACAGATACGCAGTATTTT
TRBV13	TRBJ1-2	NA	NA	CASSLGRGAEGGYTF	TGTGCCAGCAGCTTAGGCCGGGGGGCTGAAGGTGGCTACACCTTC
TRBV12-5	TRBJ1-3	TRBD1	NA	CASGSLRDRGNTIYF	TGTGCTAGTGGTTCACTCCGGGACAGGGGAAACACCATATATTTT
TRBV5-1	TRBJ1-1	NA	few	CASSLGSGAVMNTEAFF	TGCGCCAGCAGCTTGGGCTCAGGGGCCGTAATGAACACTGAAGCTTTCTTT
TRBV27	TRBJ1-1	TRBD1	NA	CASSLFGDRGRAMNTEAFF	TGTGCCAGCAGTTTATTCGGTGACAGGGGGCGGGCGATGAACACTGAAGCTTTCTTT
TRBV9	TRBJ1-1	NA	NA	CASSVRGGTEAFF	TGTGCCAGCAGCGTACGAGGGGGCACTGAAGCTTTCTTT
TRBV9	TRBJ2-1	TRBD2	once	CASSVSGDSYNEQFF	TGTGCCAGCAGCGTTAGCGGGGACTCCTACAATGAGCAGTTCTTC
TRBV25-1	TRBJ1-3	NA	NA	CASSEWGKGENTIYF	TGTGCCAGCAGTGAATGGGGGAAGGGGGAAAACACCATATATTTT
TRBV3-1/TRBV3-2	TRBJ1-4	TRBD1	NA	CASSPPGQLNEKLFF	TGTGCCAGCAGCCCACCGGGACAGCTAAATGAAAAACTGTTTTTT
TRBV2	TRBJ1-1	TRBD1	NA	CASSQTGGGTEAFF	TGTGCCAGCAGTCAAACAGGGGGTGGGACTGAAGCTTTCTTT
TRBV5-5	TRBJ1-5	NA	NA	CASSFSDTNQPQHF	TGTGCCAGCAGCTTCTCCGACACCAATCAGCCCCAGCATTTT
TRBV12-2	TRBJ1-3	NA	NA	CASRLIAGGHSGNTIYF	TGTGCAAGTCGCTTAATAGCAGGGGGCCACTCTGGAAACACCATATATTTT
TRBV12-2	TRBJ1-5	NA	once	CASRLERDREEAQHF	TGTGCAAGTCGCTTAGAGCGGGACAGGGAGGAGGCCCAGCATTTT
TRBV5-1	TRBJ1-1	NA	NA	CASSSYQGNTEAFF	TGCGCCAGCAGCTCCTACCAGGGGAACACTGAAGCTTTCTTT
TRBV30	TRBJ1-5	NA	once	CAWSPSRGEPQHF	TGTGCCTGGAGTCCAAGCAGGGGCGAGCCCCAGCATTTT
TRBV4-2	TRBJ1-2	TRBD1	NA	CASSQFDRDGYTF	TGTGCCAGCAGCCAATTTGACAGGGACGGCTACACCTTC
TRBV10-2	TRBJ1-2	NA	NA	CASSESQGMGGYTF	TGCGCCAGCAGTGAGTCGCAGGGGATGGGTGGCTACACCTTC
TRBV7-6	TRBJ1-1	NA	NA	CASSPLLQGLNTEAFF	TGTGCCAGCAGCCCATTGCTACAGGGACTAAACACTGAAGCTTTCTTT
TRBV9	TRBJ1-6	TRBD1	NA	CASSGRQGNSPLHF	TGTGCCAGCAGCGGAAGACAGGGGAACTCACCCCTCCACTTT
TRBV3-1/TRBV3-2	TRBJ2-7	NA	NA	CASSQDRVNEQYF	TGTGCCAGCAGCCAAGATCGTGTAAACGAGCAGTACTTC
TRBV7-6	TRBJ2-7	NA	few	CASSYGTSAYEQYF	TGTGCCAGCAGCTATGGGACTTCAGCCTACGAGCAGTACTTC
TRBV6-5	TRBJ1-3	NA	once	CASSYSAGVVGNTIYF	TGTGCCAGCAGTTACTCGGCAGGGGTTGTTGGAAACACCATATATTTT
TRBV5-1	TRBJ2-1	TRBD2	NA	CASSGGLGGAYNEQFF	TGCGCCAGCAGCGGAGGACTTGGGGGGGCCTACAATGAGCAGTTCTTC
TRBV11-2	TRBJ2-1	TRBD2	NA	CASSSRSGGANEQFF	TGTGCCAGCAGCTCCCGAAGCGGGGGGGCAAATGAGCAGTTCTTC
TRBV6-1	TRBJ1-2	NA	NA	CASSEPQGNYGYTF	TGTGCCAGCAGTGAGCCCCAGGGGAACTATGGCTACACCTTC
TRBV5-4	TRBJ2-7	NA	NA	CASTLRGSTYEQYF	TGTGCCAGCACCCTCCGGGGTAGCACCTACGAGCAGTACTTC